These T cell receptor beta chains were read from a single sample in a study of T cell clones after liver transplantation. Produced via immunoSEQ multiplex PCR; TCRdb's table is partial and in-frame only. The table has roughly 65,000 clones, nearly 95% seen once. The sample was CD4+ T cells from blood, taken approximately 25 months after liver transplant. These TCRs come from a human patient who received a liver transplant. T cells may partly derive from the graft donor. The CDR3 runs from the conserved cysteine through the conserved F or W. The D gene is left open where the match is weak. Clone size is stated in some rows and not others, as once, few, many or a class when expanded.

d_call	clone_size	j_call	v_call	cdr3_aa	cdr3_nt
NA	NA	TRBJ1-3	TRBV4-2	CASSQEFWGAGNTIYF	TGTGCCAGCAGCCAAGAATTCTGGGGCGCTGGAAACACCATATATTTT
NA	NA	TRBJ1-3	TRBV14	CASSQIGNTIYF	TGTGCCAGCAGCCAAATCGGGAACACCATATATTTT
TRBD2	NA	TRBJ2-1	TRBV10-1	CASSDAWTSANEQFF	TGCGCCAGCAGTGACGCGTGGACTAGTGCCAATGAGCAGTTCTTC
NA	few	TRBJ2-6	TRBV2	CASSEGGPGANVLTF	TGTGCCAGCAGTGAGGGGGGCCCTGGGGCCAACGTCCTGACTTTC
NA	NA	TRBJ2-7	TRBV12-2	CASRLADRGAYEQYF	TGTGCAAGTCGCTTAGCTGACAGGGGGGCCTACGAGCAGTACTTC
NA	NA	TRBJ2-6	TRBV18	CASSSGYSGANVLTF	TGTGCCAGCTCTTCGGGTTACTCTGGGGCCAACGTCCTGACTTTC
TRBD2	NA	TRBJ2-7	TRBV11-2	CASSLDTLAGEQYF	TGTGCCAGCAGCTTAGATACTCTAGCGGGAGAGCAGTACTTC
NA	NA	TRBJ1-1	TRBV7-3	CASSLQGNTEAFF	TGTGCCAGCAGCTTACAGGGGAACACTGAAGCTTTCTTT
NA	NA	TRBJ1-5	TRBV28	CASSLRRLNQPQHF	TGTGCCAGCAGTTTACGACGGCTCAATCAGCCCCAGCATTTT
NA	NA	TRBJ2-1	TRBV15	CATSRATFGNNEQFF	TGTGCCACCAGCAGAGCCACGTTCGGAAACAATGAGCAGTTCTTC
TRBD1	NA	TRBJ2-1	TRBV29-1	CSGGQGYNEQFF	TGCAGCGGGGGACAGGGGTACAATGAGCAGTTCTTC
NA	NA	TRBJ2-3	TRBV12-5	CASGLALAEDRTQYF	TGTGCTAGTGGTTTGGCTCTAGCTGAAGACCGTACGCAGTATTTT
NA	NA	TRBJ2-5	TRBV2	CASTSLGGKGTQYF	TGTGCCAGCACAAGTCTAGGGGGTAAGGGGACCCAGTACTTC
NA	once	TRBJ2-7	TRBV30	CAWAGNTEQYF	TGTGCCTGGGCGGGAAATACCGAGCAGTACTTC
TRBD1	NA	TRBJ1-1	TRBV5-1	CASSAGQPGTEAFF	TGCGCCAGCAGCGCGGGACAGCCTGGCACTGAAGCTTTCTTT
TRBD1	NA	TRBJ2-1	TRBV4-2	CASSLGVQGVYNEQFF	TGTGCCAGCAGCCTCGGCGTACAGGGGGTCTACAATGAGCAGTTCTTC
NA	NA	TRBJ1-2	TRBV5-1	CASSLDGGRGGYTF	TGCGCCAGCAGCTTGGACGGGGGCAGAGGTGGCTACACCTTC
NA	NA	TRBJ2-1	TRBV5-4	CASSLRPYEQFF	TGTGCCAGCAGCTTGCGGCCGTATGAGCAGTTCTTC
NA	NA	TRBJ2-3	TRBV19	CASSIAAGTTDTQYF	TGTGCCAGTAGTATAGCCGCGGGAACCACAGATACGCAGTATTTT
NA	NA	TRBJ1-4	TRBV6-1	CASSIQTGTNEKLFF	TGTGCCAGCAGTATTCAGACAGGAACTAATGAAAAACTGTTTTTT
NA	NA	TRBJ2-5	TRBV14	CASSHRGSQETQYF	TGTGCCAGCAGCCACCGAGGGAGCCAAGAGACCCAGTACTTC
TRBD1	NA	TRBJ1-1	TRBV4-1	CASSHPPTGAVEAFF	TGCGCCAGCAGCCACCCCCCGACAGGGGCGGTCGAGGCTTTCTTT
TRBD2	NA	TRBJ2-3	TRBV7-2	CASSRGLVDTQYF	TGTGCCAGCAGCCGGGGACTAGTTGATACGCAGTATTTT
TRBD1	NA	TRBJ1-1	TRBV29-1	CSVETGDRPNTEAFF	TGCAGCGTTGAAACGGGGGACAGACCGAACACTGAAGCTTTCTTT
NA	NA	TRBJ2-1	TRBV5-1	CASSPDGRFNEQFF	TGCGCCAGCAGCCCCGACGGAAGATTCAATGAGCAGTTCTTC
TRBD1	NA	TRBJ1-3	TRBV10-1	CASTKGQVPLISGNTIYF	TGCGCCAGCACTAAAGGACAGGTGCCGCTAATTTCTGGAAACACCATATATTTT
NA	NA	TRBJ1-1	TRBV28	CASSSPGVWVGPEAFF	TGTGCCAGCAGTTCCCCAGGGGTCTGGGTTGGGCCTGAAGCTTTCTTT
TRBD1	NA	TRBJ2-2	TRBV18	CASSRDRPGELFF	TGTGCCAGCTCCCGGGACAGGCCCGGGGAGCTGTTTTTT
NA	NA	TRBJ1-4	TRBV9	CASSVDPPGPNEKLFF	TGTGCCAGCAGCGTAGATCCTCCAGGGCCTAATGAAAAACTGTTTTTT
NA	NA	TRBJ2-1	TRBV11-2	CASSSEIYNEQFF	TGTGCCAGCAGTTCGGAAATCTACAATGAGCAGTTCTTC
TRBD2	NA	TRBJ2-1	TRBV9	CASSVAAGRSYNEQFF	TGTGCCAGCAGCGTGGCAGCGGGGAGATCTTACAATGAGCAGTTCTTC
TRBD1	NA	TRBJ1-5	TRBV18	CASSHGTGNQPQHF	TGTGCCAGCTCACACGGGACAGGTAATCAGCCCCAGCATTTT
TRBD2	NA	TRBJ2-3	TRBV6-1	CASRSSGRADTQYF	TGTGCCAGCAGAAGTAGCGGGAGGGCAGATACGCAGTATTTT
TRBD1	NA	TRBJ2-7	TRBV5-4	CASSLVLQGPEEQYF	TGTGCCAGCAGCTTGGTTTTACAGGGGCCGGAAGAGCAGTACTTC
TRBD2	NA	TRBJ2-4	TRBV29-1	CSVGSGGAKNIQYF	TGCAGCGTTGGATCGGGAGGGGCCAAAAACATTCAGTACTTC
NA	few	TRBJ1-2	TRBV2	CASSRNRDGYTF	TGTGCCAGCTCACGGAACAGGGATGGCTACACCTTC
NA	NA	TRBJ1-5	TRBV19	CASSTGVLSSNQPQHF	TGTGCCAGTAGTACCGGGGTCCTCAGTAGCAATCAGCCCCAGCATTTT
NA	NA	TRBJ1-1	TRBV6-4	CASSEGAGTEAFF	TGTGCCAGCAGTGAGGGGGCCGGCACTGAAGCTTTCTTT
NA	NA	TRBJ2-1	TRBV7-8	CASSLESSYNEQFF	TGTGCCAGCAGCCTCGAGAGCTCCTACAATGAGCAGTTCTTC
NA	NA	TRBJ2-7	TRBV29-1	CSVSRQSPYEQYF	TGCAGCGTTTCCAGACAGAGCCCCTACGAGCAGTACTTC
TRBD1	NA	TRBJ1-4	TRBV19	CASSPRDRVYEKLFF	TGTGCCAGTAGCCCCCGGGACAGGGTTTACGAAAAACTGTTTTTT
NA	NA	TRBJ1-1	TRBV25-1	CASSGQDANTEAFF	TGTGCCAGCAGTGGACAGGACGCTAACACTGAAGCTTTCTTT
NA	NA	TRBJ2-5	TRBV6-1	CASNPSGLAKETQYF	TGTGCCAGCAATCCCTCAGGGCTAGCCAAAGAGACCCAGTACTTC
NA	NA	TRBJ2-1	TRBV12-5	CASGPRSSVLNEQFF	TGTGCTAGTGGTCCCCGATCTAGCGTCCTCAATGAGCAGTTCTTC
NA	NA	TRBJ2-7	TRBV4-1	CASSQGVEEVYEQYF	TGCGCCAGCAGCCAAGGAGTTGAAGAGGTGTACGAGCAGTACTTC
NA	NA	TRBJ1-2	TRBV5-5	CASSSSGGSGYTF	TGTGCCAGCAGCTCCTCCGGGGGTTCTGGCTACACCTTC
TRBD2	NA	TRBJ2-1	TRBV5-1	CASSSTLGGRALDEQFF	TGCGCCAGCAGCTCGACCTTAGGCGGGAGGGCCCTCGACGAGCAGTTCTTC
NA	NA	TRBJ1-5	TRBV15	CATSKIRYQPQHF	TGTGCCACCTCCAAAATCAGGTATCAGCCCCAGCATTTT
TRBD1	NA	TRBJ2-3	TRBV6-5	CASRATGGPDTQYF	TGTGCCAGCAGAGCTACAGGGGGCCCAGATACGCAGTATTTT
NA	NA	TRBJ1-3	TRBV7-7	CATTRGPGNTIYF	TGTGCCACCACGCGGGGACCGGGAAACACCATATATTTT
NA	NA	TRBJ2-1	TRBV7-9	CASSLAGAYNEQFF	TGTGCCAGCAGCTTAGCGGGGGCCTACAATGAGCAGTTCTTC
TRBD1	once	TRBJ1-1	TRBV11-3	CASSATGVTEAFF	TGTGCCAGCAGCGCGACAGGGGTGACTGAAGCTTTCTTT
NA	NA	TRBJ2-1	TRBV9	CASSVQGNEQFF	TGTGCCAGCAGCGTACAAGGGAATGAGCAGTTCTTC
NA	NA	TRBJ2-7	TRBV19	CASSMVPSRYEQYF	TGTGCCAGTAGTATGGTCCCTAGCAGGTACGAGCAGTACTTC
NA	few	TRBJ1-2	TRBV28	CASSPPTGRYGYTF	TGTGCCAGCAGTCCACCAACAGGGCGCTATGGCTACACCTTC